A single sample gave rise to the 29 T cell receptor beta chains below, sequenced in a study of T cell responses to AZD1222 COVID-19 vaccine. Only in-frame clones appear in the TCRdb table, and some are missing; sequencing was by immunoSEQ multiplex PCR. The top ten hold roughly 12% of the sample, which has about 180,000 clones, about 90% seen once. The material sequenced was peripheral blood, taken 28 days after the second AZD1222 dose. Receptors originate from an adult who received the AZD1222 COVID-19 vaccine.

The CDR3 loop is CASSLGSRGLYEQYF. The DNA for the CDR3 is TGTGCCAGCAGCTTAGGTTCCAGGGGGCTCTACGAGCAGTACTTC. The chain has TRBV7-3 and TRBJ2-7; 8 bases agree with TRBD1. The trim removed 2 bases at V and 3 bases at J, leaving 6 bases unmatched. Germline lookup yields CDR1 SGHTA and CDR2 FQGTGA. The CDR3 has 15 amino acids.

This clone was seen a single time. The rearrangement joins TRBV6-5 to TRBJ1-1; D gene ambiguous. Germline CDR1 and CDR2: MNHEY and SVGAGI. This CDR3 has 11 amino acids. V gave up 8 bases and J gave up 5 bases, with 9 bases separating them. The CDR3 sequence: CASWEWTEAFF. Written as DNA, the CDR3 is TGTGCCAGCTGGGAATGGACTGAAGCTTTCTTT.

The chain joins TRBV6-5 to TRBJ2-7, with a tentative D call TRBD2 (6 bases). Between the trimmed V and J ends, which lost 8 bases and 3 bases, there was a span of 14 bases. CDR1 is MNHEY and CDR2 is SVGAGI in the germline V gene. The CDR3 contains 13 residues. Here the CDR3 DNA reads TGTGCCAGCGCCCGCACCGGGAGCTACGAGCAGTACTTC. It is translated as CASARTGSYEQYF.

This chain joins TRBV6-1 and TRBJ1-5; D gene unclear. Germline loops: CDR1 MNHNS, CDR2 SASEGT. This CDR3 is built from 15 residues. Between the trimmed V and J ends, which lost 2 bases and 1 base, there was a span of 9 bases. CDR3 amino acids: CASSESGLSNQPQHF. In DNA, the CDR3 is TGTGCCAGCAGTGAAAGCGGACTGAGCAATCAGCCCCAGCATTTT.

V usage is TRBV19 and J usage is TRBJ1-5; D is perhaps TRBD1 (5 bases). The CDR3 spans 13 residues. From germline, CDR1 is LNHDA and CDR2 SQIVND (reference sequence). The V gene lost 8 bases and the J gene lost 9 bases, with 17 bases spanning the gap. CDR3 nucleotides: TGTGCCAGTGGACACCGTGGGCGGGGGCCCCAGCATTTT. It translates to CASGHRGRGPQHF.

This clone was picked up a small number of times. The chain employs TRBV5-5 and TRBJ2-5; D remains unclear. V shed 2 bases and J shed 1 base, with 6 bases lying between them. This CDR3 is built from 13 residues. Germline V gene lookup returns CDR1 SGHKS and CDR2 YYEKEE (reference sequence). This CDR3 is CASSFSTQETQYF. CDR3 DNA sequence: TGTGCCAGCAGCTTTTCCACCCAAGAGACCCAGTACTTC.

The chain carries TRBV5-1 and TRBJ1-1, with 8 nucleotides matching TRBD1. V dropped 2 bases and J dropped 3; count of bases not matched to a gene: 6. Germline-derived CDR1 and CDR2 are SGHRS and YFSETQ. The CDR3 consists of 15 residues. The CDR3 is CASSLTSQGDTEAFF. The CDR3 coding sequence is TGCGCCAGCAGCTTAACCTCACAGGGGGACACTGAAGCTTTCTTT.

A single count supports this clone. The chain joins TRBV7-2 to TRBJ2-7, with a possible D match to TRBD1 (6 bases). V gave up 4 bases and J gave up 2 bases, with 15 bases separating them. Germline CDR1 is SGHTA and CDR2 is FQGNSA. CDR3 length equals 15 residues. The CDR3 DNA sequence: TGTGCCAGCAGCTCTTCCGGACAGATAACCTACGAGCAGTACTTC. Translating it yields CASSSSGQITYEQYF.

V gene TRBV4-1 combines with J gene TRBJ2-6, with 8 bases aligning to TRBD1. The J segment lost 2 bases and the V segment lost 3 bases, leaving 3 bases of the junction unmatched. Germline V gene sequence: CDR1 MGHRA, CDR2 YSYEKL. There are 16 residues in the CDR3. The CDR3 DNA sequence: TGCGCCAGCAGCCACGGACAGGGCGCTGGGGCCAACGTCCTGACTTTC. Its protein is CASSHGQGAGANVLTF.

The V and J genes are TRBV9 and TRBJ2-7; D uncertain. Germline V CDR1 and CDR2: SGDLS, YYNGEE. The length of the CDR3 is 14 residues. V was trimmed by 6 bases and J by 6 bases, leaving 19 bases between them. For the CDR3, the DNA is TGTGCCAGCACCCCTATGGATAGCTTCAGCGAGCAGTACTTC. Its protein is CASTPMDSFSEQYF.

The chain has TRBV19 and TRBJ1-1; D not resolved. The CDR3 loop spans 14 amino acids. The V end was cut by 3 bases, the J end by 1 base, with 9 bases between. Germline V gene sequence: CDR1 LNHDA, CDR2 SQIVND (reference sequence). The CDR3 DNA follows: TGTGCCAGTAGTATGGTCAGGAGGAACACTGAAGCTTTCTTT. This sequence encodes CASSMVRRNTEAFF.

V gene TRBV24-1 combines with J gene TRBJ2-6; tentative D call: TRBD1 (5 bases). Deletions cut 4 bases from V and 16 bases from J, with 16 bases between. Germline V gene lookup returns CDR1 KGHDR and CDR2 SFDVKD. The CDR3 length is 13 residues. CDR3 sequence (DNA): TGTGCCACCAGTGAGGACGGCCAGGGATTACTGACTTTC. Its protein is CATSEDGQGLLTF.

With regard to this clone: The same CDR3 arises from other DNA sequences in this sample as well. The rearrangement uses TRBV7-9 and TRBJ2-2; D unresolved. CDR1 is SEHNR and CDR2 is FQNEAQ in the germline V gene (reference sequence). Trimming removed 8 bases at V and 2 bases at J, with 6 bases between. CDR3 length equals 12 residues. In nucleotides, the CDR3 is TGTGCCAGCTCGGCCAACACCGGGGAGCTGTTTTTT. As protein: CASSANTGELFF.

The rearrangement links TRBV5-1 to TRBJ2-6, with a tentative D call TRBD1 (6 bases). V gave up 1 base and J gave up 2 bases, with 10 bases separating them. Looked up from germline, CDR1 is SGHRS and CDR2 is YFSETQ. This CDR3 contains 16 residues. CDR3 coding DNA: TGCGCCAGCAGCTTGTTGGGGGCCCCTGGGGCCAACGTCCTGACTTTC. It translates to CASSLLGAPGANVLTF.

The chain links TRBV11-2 to TRBJ1-2; 8 nucleotides line up with TRBD1. V was clipped by 1 base and J by 6 bases; unmatched bases: 16. CDR3 length: 18 residues. Germline CDR1 is SGHAT and CDR2 is FQNNGV. The CDR3 loop is CASSLGFGQGPIKDGYTF. The CDR3 coding sequence is TGTGCCAGCAGCTTAGGGTTCGGACAGGGCCCAATTAAGGATGGCTACACCTTC.

The CDR3: CATKLAGGQGYEQYF. The CDR3 DNA reads TGTGCCACAAAACTAGCGGGGGGGCAAGGCTACGAGCAGTACTTC. V usage is TRBV5-4 and J usage is TRBJ2-7, with 13 bases fitting TRBD2. The V and J ends lost 9 bases and 3 bases, in that order; junction bases with no gene match: 9. Germline CDR1 reads SGHNT; CDR2 reads YYREEE (reference sequence). The CDR3 sequence is 15 residues long.

The chain combines TRBV5-1 with TRBJ1-2, with D perhaps matching TRBD1 (5 bases). The CDR3 contains 14 residues. Germline-derived CDR1 and CDR2 are SGHRS and YFSETQ. Trimming cost V 0 bases and J 8 bases, with 14 bases left between them. CDR3 loop: CASSLDPGGRGYTF. The CDR3 DNA sequence: TGCGCCAGCAGCTTGGACCCCGGGGGGAGAGGCTACACCTTC.

The chain carries TRBV4-2 and TRBJ1-4; D is undetermined. CDR3 length: 15 residues. CDR1 and CDR2 from the germline V gene are LGHNA and YNFKEQ. The V end lost 4 bases, the J end lost 0 bases, and 9 bases lay between the germline ends. CDR3 nucleotide sequence: TGTGCCAGCAGCCTCCAGGTCGCAACTAATGAAAAACTGTTTTTT. Translated: CASSLQVATNEKLFF.

Note on this clone: At one boundary the junction diverges from the germline segment, which might be a read error. The genes are TRBV6-6 and TRBJ2-7; weak D call: TRBD2 (6 bases). CDR3 size: 15 residues. Per germline, CDR1 MNHNY and CDR2 SVGAGI (reference sequence). This CDR3 is CAGRSGTGHTYEQYF. The CDR3 DNA follows: TGTGCCGGCAGATCCGGGACTGGTCACACCTACGAGCAGTACTTC.

The V gene is TRBV19, the J gene TRBJ2-7; the match to TRBD1 covers 9 bases. Germline loops: CDR1 LNHDA, CDR2 SQIVND (reference sequence). This CDR3 contains 15 residues. Losses at the gene ends were 5 bases for V and 3 bases for J; bases not matched to a gene: 8. CDR3 amino acids: CASSVGQGEFYEQYF. The CDR3, as DNA: TGTGCCAGTAGTGTGGGACAGGGAGAGTTCTACGAGCAGTACTTC.

The J gene is TRBJ1-1, the V gene TRBV19; no clear D gene. The CDR3 is made up of 13 amino acids. V was trimmed by 3 bases and J by 4 bases, leaving 9 bases between them. Germline V lookup: CDR1 LNHDA, CDR2 SQIVND (reference sequence). CDR3 coding DNA: TGTGCCAGTAGTATGAGGGAGGGCACTGAAGCTTTCTTT. Its protein product is CASSMREGTEAFF.

This sequence joins TRBV7-2 and TRBJ2-7, with a tentative D call TRBD1 (5 bases). There are 12 residues in the CDR3. Germline-derived CDR1 and CDR2 are SGHTA and FQGNSA. V dropped 5 bases and J dropped 6 bases, with 11 bases sitting between them. CDR3 coding DNA: TGTGCCAGCAGCCTTGACAGTGGCGAGCAGTACTTC. It is translated as CASSLDSGEQYF. The complete variable domain, with remaining parts taken from reference TRBV7-2 and TRBJ2-7, reads GAGVSQSPSNKVTEKGKDVELRCDPISGHTALYWYRQSLGQGLEFLIYFQGNSAPDKSGLPSDRFSAERTGGSVSTLTIQRTQQEDSAVYLCASSLDSGEQYFGPGTRLTVT.

The chain links TRBV6-5 to TRBJ2-7, with TRBD1 as a possible D gene (6 bases). CDR3 length: 14 residues. In germline, CDR1 is MNHEY, CDR2 SVGAGI. Trimming removed 2 bases at V and 1 base at J, with 9 bases between. The CDR3 spells CASSYTGRSYEQYF. DNA of the CDR3: TGTGCCAGCAGTTACACAGGGCGGTCCTACGAGCAGTACTTC.

This clone was seen a handful of times. The chain joins TRBV24-1 to TRBJ2-3, with a possible D match to TRBD1 (6 bases). This CDR3 is built from 15 residues. With 5 bases removed from V and 0 bases from J, the gap between germline ends came to 11 bases. The germline gives CDR1 KGHDR, CDR2 SFDVKD. The CDR3 is CATSATGSSTDTQYF. CDR3 coding DNA: TGTGCCACCAGTGCCACAGGGTCTAGCACAGATACGCAGTATTTT.

The chain employs TRBV28 and TRBJ1-1; possibly TRBD1 for D (5 bases). CDR3 length: 12 amino acids. Germline V gene lookup returns CDR1 MDHEN and CDR2 SYDVKM. V gave up 4 bases and J gave up 10 bases, with 13 bases separating them. CDR3 sequence reads: CASSSPGPTAFF. The CDR3 DNA follows: TGTGCCAGCAGTTCGCCGGGGCCGACAGCTTTCTTT.

The rearrangement links TRBV6-5 to TRBJ1-6; D is perhaps TRBD1 (5 bases). CDR1 MNHEY and CDR2 SVGAGI come from the germline V gene. The V end lost 2 bases, the J end lost 6 bases, and 14 bases lay between the germline ends. The CDR3 runs 16 residues. Here the CDR3 DNA reads TGTGCCAGCAGTTACACTCCGCAGGGAGCTAATTCACCCCTCCACTTT. Translating gives CASSYTPQGANSPLHF.

This chain joins TRBV19 and TRBJ1-5; maybe TRBD1 (5 bases). Germline-derived CDR1 and CDR2 are LNHDA and SQIVND (reference sequence). Trimming stripped 0 bases from V and 4 bases from J, with 10 bases between. This CDR3 is 15 amino acids long. CDR3 sequence: CASSIEGQRNQPQHF. DNA of the CDR3: TGTGCCAGTAGTATAGAGGGGCAGAGGAATCAGCCCCAGCATTTT.

The rearrangement links TRBV19 to TRBJ2-7; 10 positions agree with TRBD1. Germline V CDR1 and CDR2: LNHDA, SQIVND (reference sequence). The CDR3 sequence is 14 residues long. V lost 6 bases, J lost 6 bases, and 8 bases stayed unmatched. CDR3 protein: CASRRTGGPGEQYF. Written as DNA, the CDR3 is TGTGCCAGTAGAAGGACAGGGGGGCCTGGCGAGCAGTACTTC. Together with reference TRBV19 and TRBJ2-7, the CDR3 gives the full variable domain: DGGITQSPKYLFRKEGQNVTLSCEQNLNHDAMYWYRQDPGQGLRLIYYSQIVNDFQKGDIAEGYSVSREKKESFPLTVTSAQKNPTAFYLCASRRTGGPGEQYFGPGTRLTVT.

This sequence joins TRBV4-2 and TRBJ2-7; maybe TRBD2 (5 bases). The length of the CDR3 is 15 residues. CDR1 and CDR2 from the germline V gene are LGHNA and YNFKEQ. Trimming removed 0 bases at V and 7 bases at J, with 16 bases between. The CDR3 reads CASSQDLDGPGEQYF. The CDR3, as DNA: TGTGCCAGCAGCCAAGACCTCGACGGCCCGGGGGAGCAGTACTTC.